The 5 T cell receptor beta chains reported below all come from one sample, sequenced in a study of blood T cell repertoires in COVID-19. Only in-frame clones appear in the TCRdb table, and some are missing; sequencing was by immunoSEQ multiplex PCR. The sample carries about 45,000 clones, about 80% recorded once. The specimen sequenced was peripheral blood. The receptors originated from a man in his 70s with acute or convalescent COVID-19.

Of note for this clone: Within the sample, other DNA sequences also encode this same CDR3. DNA for the CDR3: TGTGCCAGCAGTGGGGGCTCGGGTAATGAGCAGTTCTTC. This gives the protein CASSGGSGNEQFF. This chain links TRBV11-3 with TRBJ2-1, with D tentatively TRBD1 (6 bases). The CDR3 is made up of 13 amino acids. Germline V CDR1 and CDR2: SGHNT, YENEEA. Trimming removed 6 bases at V and 7 bases at J, with 13 bases between.

This clone is a singleton in its sample. The genes are TRBV18 and TRBJ1-3; D gene ambiguous. This CDR3 is 14 amino acids long. Trimming shortened V by 5 bases and J by 0 bases, and 8 bases separated the two germline ends. In germline, CDR1 is KGHSH, CDR2 LQKENI. The DNA of the CDR3 is TGTGCCAGCTCATCGCGTATCTCTGGAAACACCATATATTTT. Protein sequence: CASSSRISGNTIYF. Combining the CDR3 with reference TRBV18 and TRBJ1-3 gives the whole variable domain NAGVMQNPRHLVRRRGQEARLRCSPMKGHSHVYWYRQLPEEGLKFMVYLQKENIIDESGMPKERFSAEFPKEGPSILRIQQVVRGDSAAYFCASSSRISGNTIYFGEGSWLTVV.

The J gene is TRBJ1-5, the V gene TRBV18; no definite D call. The germline V gene encodes CDR1 KGHSH and CDR2 LQKENI. This CDR3 has 14 amino acids. V shed 6 bases and J shed 1 base, with 10 bases lying between them. DNA of the CDR3: TGTGCCAGCTCCCAAACACGCAGCAATCAGCCCCAGCATTTT. Its translation is CASSQTRSNQPQHF.

This clone was observed a few times. The chain uses TRBV27 and TRBJ2-1; 9 bases map to TRBD2. The CDR3 is 16 residues long. V dropped 1 base and J dropped 6; count of bases not matched to a gene: 7. Germline CDR1 MNHEY, CDR2 SMNVEV (reference sequence). CDR3 residues: CASSLLAGVGPNEQFF. As DNA, the CDR3 is TGTGCCAGCAGTTTATTAGCGGGGGTCGGCCCCAATGAGCAGTTCTTC.

In this sample, this clone turned up once. The genes are TRBV6-5 and TRBJ1-2, with no clear D. V was clipped by 2 bases and J by 7 bases, with 11 bases between them. Germline V lookup: CDR1 MNHEY, CDR2 SVGAGI. The length of the CDR3 is 13 residues. As DNA, the CDR3 is TGTGCCAGCAGTTACAGCCCTCCCGCTGGCTACACCTTC. It translates to CASSYSPPAGYTF.